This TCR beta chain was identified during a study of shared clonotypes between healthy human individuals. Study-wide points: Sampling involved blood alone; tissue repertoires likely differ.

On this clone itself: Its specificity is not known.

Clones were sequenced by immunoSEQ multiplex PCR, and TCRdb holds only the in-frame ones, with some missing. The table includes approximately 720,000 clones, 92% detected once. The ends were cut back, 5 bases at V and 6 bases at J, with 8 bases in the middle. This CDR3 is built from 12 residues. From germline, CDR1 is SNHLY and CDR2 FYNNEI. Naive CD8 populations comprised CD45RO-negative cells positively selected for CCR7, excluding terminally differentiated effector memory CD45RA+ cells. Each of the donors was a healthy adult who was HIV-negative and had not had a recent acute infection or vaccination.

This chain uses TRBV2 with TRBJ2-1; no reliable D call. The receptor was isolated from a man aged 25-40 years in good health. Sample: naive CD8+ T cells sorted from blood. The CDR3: CASSLYGNEQFF. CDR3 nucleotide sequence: TGTGCCAGCAGTCTTTACGGCAATGAGCAGTTCTTC.